The subject of this entry is one T cell receptor beta chain. The data are from a study of low-dose radiotherapy and immunotherapy resistance in tumors. First-strand cDNA relied on TRAV- and TRBV-specific primers spanning alpha and beta chains. Both a constant-region primer and a V-primer adapter served to amplify TCRs across 15 to 20 PCR cycles. TCRdb independently ran MiXCR on the reads; one entry per CDR3 protein. Found here are 85,000 to 95,000 distinct CDR3 sequences, 8% to 10% of them singletons; the top ten hold around 0.98%. The CDR3 consists of 15 residues. The germline V and J ends were trimmed by 3 bases and 7 bases, with 16 bases remaining between them. Germline CDR1 MDHEN, CDR2 SYDVKM. Time point denoted: before trial treatment. Enrollment required an advanced solid tumor negative for tumor-infiltrating lymphocytes.

This clonotype originated in a male donor with prostate cancer. This sequence joins TRBV28 and TRBJ2-1; D is perhaps TRBD1 or TRBD2 (5 bases each). The sequenced sample was PBMCs, obtained before treatment. The CDR3 region is CASSFFGSRVNEQFF. Written as DNA, the CDR3 is TGTGCCAGCAGTTTTTTTGGGAGCAGGGTGAATGAGCAGTTCTTC.